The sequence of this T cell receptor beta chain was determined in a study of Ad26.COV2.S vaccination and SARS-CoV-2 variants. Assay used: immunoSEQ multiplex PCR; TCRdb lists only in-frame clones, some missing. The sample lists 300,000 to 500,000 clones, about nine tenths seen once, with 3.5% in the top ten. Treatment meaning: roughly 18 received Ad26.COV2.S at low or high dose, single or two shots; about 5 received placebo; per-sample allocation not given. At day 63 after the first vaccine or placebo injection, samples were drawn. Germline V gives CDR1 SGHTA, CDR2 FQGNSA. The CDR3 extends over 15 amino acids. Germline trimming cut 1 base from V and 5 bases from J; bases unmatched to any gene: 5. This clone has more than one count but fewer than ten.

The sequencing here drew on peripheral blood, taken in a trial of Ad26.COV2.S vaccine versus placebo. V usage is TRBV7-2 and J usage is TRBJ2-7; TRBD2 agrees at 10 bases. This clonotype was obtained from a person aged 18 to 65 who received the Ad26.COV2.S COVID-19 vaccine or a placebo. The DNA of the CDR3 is TGTGCCAGCAGCTTAGAACTAGCGGGGTACAACGAGCAGTACTTC. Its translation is CASSLELAGYNEQYF.